This TCR beta chain originates from a study of shared clonotypes between healthy human individuals (dated by TCRdb to the early 2020s). For the study in its entirety: The cohort comprised a couple of women and a few men aged 18 to 49 years. For each donor, CD4 naive and CD4 memory were each given three plates, CD8 naive was given two plates, and CD8 memory was given one plate. The study deeply sequenced blood TCR repertoires of five healthy adults to estimate repertoire size and the extent of clonotype sharing between individuals. Between about 0.8 and 9 billion PBMCs per donor were obtained by leukapheresis. Libraries were prepared and TCR repertoires were sequenced by different laboratories using diverse techniques, in order to increase sequencing depth and limit assay-specific biases. Broader findings and caveats from the paper: Compared with non-shared clonotypes, clonotypes shared by all four sorted-subset donors had higher generation probabilities. Rarefaction of sorted-subset datasets indicated incomplete sequencing despite the large sequencing depth. Naive subsets generally had larger estimated clonotype richness than memory subsets did. Because the study included only a small number of donors, the genetic and exposure-history diversity represented was limited. Pairwise subsampling led to the expectation that sequencing depth would affect the degree of clonotype sharing among donors. Sampling was limited to blood, and TCR repertoires in tissue likely differ from TCR repertoires in blood. When a few donors were compared, the shared fraction of clonotypes was around 5.1% for naive CD4, around 3.5% for naive CD8, about 2.4% for memory CD4, and around 0.4% for memory CD8.

Using the deep immunoSEQ assay, TCR CDR3 regions were amplified from genomic DNA by multiplex PCR. Genomic DNA extracted from each cell subset was distributed evenly over all wells of several immunoSEQ 96-well plates, and each plate served as one replicate. For sorted subsets, each replicate PCR was loaded with 200 ng genomic DNA, equivalent to 25,000 to 35,000 T cell genomes. Purified libraries were quantified with a Qubit 3.0 fluorometer, sized on a Bioanalyzer 2100, and re-quantified with the KAPA Library Quantification kit. Every immunoSEQ 96-well plate was sequenced on a separate single-read 150-cycle Illumina NextSeq 550 flow cell. As for the original processing: Because the immunoSEQ output included only junctional sequences and no quality scores, the filtering could not be the same as the filtering used for full-length reads. Sequences were annotated with PyIR, a Python wrapper for IgBLAST v1.9, and V/J genes and CDR3 were assigned using IMGT germline references. Reads were removed for weak V/J assignments (E-value above 1e-6), missing CDR3, stop codons, out-of-frame junctions, or ambiguous translated residues. V3J clonotypes were defined as sequences sharing the same inferred V gene, J gene, and CDR3 amino acid sequence. Percentage overlap between repertoires was computed as shared unique clonotypes divided by the size of the smaller repertoire. Richness of each repertoire was evaluated using RTK rarefaction, the Chao1 estimator, and Recon v2.1 estimates of unobserved clonotypes. Generation probabilities for all TCRbeta clonotypes obtained by the gDNA method from a few donors were computed using OLGA. Drawn from immuneACCESS, this table holds only the in-frame rearrangements with V and J called that TCRdb kept. Clones are partly lost; checked studies trace under half to an unresolved V gene and leave the rest unexplained. V, J and clone size are taken as reported in that table, and D and trimming were inferred from the DNA itself. Across this sample there are roughly 2,000,000 clones, with about 93% seen only once. The ten largest clonotypes hold approximately 1.7% of the sample.

A note on this clone: The antigen it binds to is not known. One base away there is no much larger clone; base qualities are not given.

The germline V gene (reference sequence) sets CDR1 to LNHDA and CDR2 to SQIVND. From cysteine to phenylalanine, the CDR3 is 15 amino acids long. Only the CDR3 region is kept as DNA, spanning 45 bases read in frame from base 1. V was cut back by 0 bases and J by 5 bases, leaving a gap of 11 bases between them. For the CD8 naive samples, CD45RO-negative cells were positively selected for CCR7, yielding a CD45RA+CCR7+ population from which TemRA cells were excluded. Healthy HIV-negative adults with no recently reported acute infections or vaccinations were included as donors. Every donor was a Caucasian adult residing in Nashville, Tennessee, USA. After blood collection by leukapheresis, PBMCs were isolated using Ficoll-Histopaque density gradient centrifugation and then cryopreserved in the vapor phase of liquid nitrogen. Analytical flow cytometry was used to check the purity and quantity of every magnetically sorted T cell population. From each sorted fraction, genomic DNA was isolated and quantified by UV absorbance on a Nanodrop 2000c.

Sequenced sample: naive CD8+ T cells from PBMCs. The sample's cell subset or site label, in plain terms: CD45RA+CCR7+. The source of this sequence is a man younger than 30 in good health. Some clones in this sample may be carry-over from other donors' samples. This sequence uses TRBV19 and TRBJ1-5; TRBD1 is perhaps the D gene, given 5 matching bases. The DNA sequence is given as TGTGCCAGTAGTATAGAGCGGCAGGGCTATCAGCCCCAGCATTTT. It translates as CASSIERQGYQPQHF.